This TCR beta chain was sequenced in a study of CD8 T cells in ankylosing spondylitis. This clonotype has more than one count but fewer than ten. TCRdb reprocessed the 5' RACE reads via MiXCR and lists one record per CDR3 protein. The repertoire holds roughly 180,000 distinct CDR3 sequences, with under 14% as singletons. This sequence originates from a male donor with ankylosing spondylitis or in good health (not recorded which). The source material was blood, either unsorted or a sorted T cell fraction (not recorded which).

DNA of the CDR3: TGTGCCAGCAGTTTTCCCCTCTCCGGGTCTAGCGGGGAGAACACCGGGGAGCTGTTTTTT. Translated: CASSFPLSGSSGENTGELFF. J is TRBJ2-2 and V is TRBV28; 9 bases fit TRBD2. The CDR3 is 20 amino acids. The germline V gene encodes CDR1 MDHEN and CDR2 SYDVKM. V trimming: 3 bases; J trimming: 1 base; junction bases outside the gene matches: 15.